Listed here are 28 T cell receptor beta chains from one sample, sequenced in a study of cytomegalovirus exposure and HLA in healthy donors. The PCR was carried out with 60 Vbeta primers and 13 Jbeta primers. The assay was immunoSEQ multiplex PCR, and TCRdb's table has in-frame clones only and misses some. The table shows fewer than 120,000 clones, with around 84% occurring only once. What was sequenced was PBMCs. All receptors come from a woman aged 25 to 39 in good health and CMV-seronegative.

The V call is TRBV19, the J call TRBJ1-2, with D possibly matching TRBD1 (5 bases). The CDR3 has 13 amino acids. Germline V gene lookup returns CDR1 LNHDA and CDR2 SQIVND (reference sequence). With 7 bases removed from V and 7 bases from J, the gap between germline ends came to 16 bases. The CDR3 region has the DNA TGTGCCAGTAACCTTATGGGACTGGCTGGCTACACCTTC. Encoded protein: CASNLMGLAGYTF.

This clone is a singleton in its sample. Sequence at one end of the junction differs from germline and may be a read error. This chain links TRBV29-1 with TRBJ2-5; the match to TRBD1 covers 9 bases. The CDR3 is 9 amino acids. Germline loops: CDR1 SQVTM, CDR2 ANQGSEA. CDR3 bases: TGCAGCGTTGGTGGGGACAGGGACTTC. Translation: CSVGGDRDF.

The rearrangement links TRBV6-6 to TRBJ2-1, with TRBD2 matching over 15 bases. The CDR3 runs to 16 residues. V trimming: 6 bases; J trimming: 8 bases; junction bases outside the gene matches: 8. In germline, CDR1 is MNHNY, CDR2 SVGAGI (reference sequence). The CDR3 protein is CASRDRTSGRGHEQFF. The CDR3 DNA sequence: TGTGCCAGCAGAGACCGGACTAGCGGGAGGGGGCATGAGCAGTTCTTC.

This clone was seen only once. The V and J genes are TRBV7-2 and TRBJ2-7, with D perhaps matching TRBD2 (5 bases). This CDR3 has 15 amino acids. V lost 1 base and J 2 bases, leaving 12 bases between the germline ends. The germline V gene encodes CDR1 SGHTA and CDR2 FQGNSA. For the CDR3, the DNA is TGTGCCAGCAGCTTAGGCGGTAGCGCTACCTACGAGCAGTACTTC. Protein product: CASSLGGSATYEQYF.

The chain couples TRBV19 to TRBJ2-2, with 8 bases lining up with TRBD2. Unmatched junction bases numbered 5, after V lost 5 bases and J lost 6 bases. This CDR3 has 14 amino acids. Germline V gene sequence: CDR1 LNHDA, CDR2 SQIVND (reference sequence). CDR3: CASSPRTSSGELFF. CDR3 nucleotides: TGTGCCAGTAGTCCCCGGACTAGCTCCGGGGAGCTGTTTTTT.

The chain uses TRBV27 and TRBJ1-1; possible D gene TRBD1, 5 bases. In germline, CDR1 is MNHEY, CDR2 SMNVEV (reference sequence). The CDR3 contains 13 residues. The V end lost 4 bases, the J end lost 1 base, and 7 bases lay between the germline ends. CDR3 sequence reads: CASSWGRNTEAFF. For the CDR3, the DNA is TGTGCCAGCAGTTGGGGCAGGAACACTGAAGCTTTCTTT.

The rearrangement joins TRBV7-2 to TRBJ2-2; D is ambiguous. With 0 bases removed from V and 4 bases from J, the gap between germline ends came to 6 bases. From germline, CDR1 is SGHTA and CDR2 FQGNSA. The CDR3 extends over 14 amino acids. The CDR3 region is CASSLASLTGELFF. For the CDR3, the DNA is TGTGCCAGCAGCTTAGCGTCCCTCACCGGGGAGCTGTTTTTT.

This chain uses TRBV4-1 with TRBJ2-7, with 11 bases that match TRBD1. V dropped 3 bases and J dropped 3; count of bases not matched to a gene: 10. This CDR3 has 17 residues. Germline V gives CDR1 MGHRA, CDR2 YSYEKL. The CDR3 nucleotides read TGCGCCAGCAGCCATGGTCCCCCGGGACAGGGGGACTACGAGCAGTACTTC. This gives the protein CASSHGPPGQGDYEQYF.

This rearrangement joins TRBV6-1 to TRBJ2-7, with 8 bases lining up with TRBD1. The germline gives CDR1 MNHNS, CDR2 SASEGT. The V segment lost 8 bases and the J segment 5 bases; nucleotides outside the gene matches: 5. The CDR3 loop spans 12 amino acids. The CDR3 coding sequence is TGTGCCAGCGGACAGGGTATCAACGAGCAGTACTTC. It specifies CASGQGINEQYF.

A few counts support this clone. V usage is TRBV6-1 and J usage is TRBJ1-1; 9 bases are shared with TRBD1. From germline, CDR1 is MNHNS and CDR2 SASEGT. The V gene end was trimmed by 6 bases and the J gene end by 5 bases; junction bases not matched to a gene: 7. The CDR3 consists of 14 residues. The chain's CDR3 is CASRAGTGYTEAFF. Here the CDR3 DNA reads TGTGCCAGCAGGGCCGGGACAGGGTATACTGAAGCTTTCTTT.

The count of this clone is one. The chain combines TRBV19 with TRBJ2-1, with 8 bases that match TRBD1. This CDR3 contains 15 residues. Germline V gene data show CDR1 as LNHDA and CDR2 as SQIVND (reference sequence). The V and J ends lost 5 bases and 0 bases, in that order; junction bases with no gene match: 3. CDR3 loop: CASSWTGSSYNEQFF. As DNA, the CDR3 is TGTGCCAGTAGTTGGACAGGGAGCTCCTACAATGAGCAGTTCTTC.

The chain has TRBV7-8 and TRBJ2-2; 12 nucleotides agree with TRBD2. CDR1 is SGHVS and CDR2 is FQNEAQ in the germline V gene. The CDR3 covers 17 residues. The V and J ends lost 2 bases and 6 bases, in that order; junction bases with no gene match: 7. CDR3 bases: TGTGCCAGCAGCTTATATCTAGCGGGGGGGCCGGCCGGGGAGCTGTTTTTT. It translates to CASSLYLAGGPAGELFF.

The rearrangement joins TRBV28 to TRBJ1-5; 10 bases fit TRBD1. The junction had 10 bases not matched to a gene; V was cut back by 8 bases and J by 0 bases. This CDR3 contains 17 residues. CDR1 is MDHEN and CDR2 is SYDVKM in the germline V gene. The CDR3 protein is CASRRDRGLNSNQPQHF. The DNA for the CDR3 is TGTGCCAGCCGCCGGGACAGGGGACTTAATAGCAATCAGCCCCAGCATTTT. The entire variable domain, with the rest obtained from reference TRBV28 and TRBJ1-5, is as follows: DVKVTQSSRYLVKRTGEKVFLECVQDMDHENMFWYRQDPGLGLRLIYFSYDVKMKEKGDIPEGYSVSREKKERFSLILESASTNQTSMYLCASRRDRGLNSNQPQHFGDGTRLSIL.

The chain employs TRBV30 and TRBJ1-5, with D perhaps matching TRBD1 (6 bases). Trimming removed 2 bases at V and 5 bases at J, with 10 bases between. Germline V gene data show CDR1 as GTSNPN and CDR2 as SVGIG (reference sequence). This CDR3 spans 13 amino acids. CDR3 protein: CAWSWQGHQPQHF. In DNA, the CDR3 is TGTGCCTGGAGTTGGCAGGGGCATCAGCCCCAGCATTTT.

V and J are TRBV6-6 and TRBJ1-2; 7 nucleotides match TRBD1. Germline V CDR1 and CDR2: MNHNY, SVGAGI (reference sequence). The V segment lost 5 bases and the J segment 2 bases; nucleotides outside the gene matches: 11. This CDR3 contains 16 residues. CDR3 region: CASSKTDSTGNYGYTF. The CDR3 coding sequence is TGTGCCAGCAGTAAAACCGATTCGACAGGGAACTATGGCTACACCTTC.

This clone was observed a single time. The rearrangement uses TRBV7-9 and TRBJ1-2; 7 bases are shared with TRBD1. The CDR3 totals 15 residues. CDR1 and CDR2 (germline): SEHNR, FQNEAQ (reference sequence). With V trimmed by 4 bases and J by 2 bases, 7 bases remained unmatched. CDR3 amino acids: CASSSTGVGNYGYTF. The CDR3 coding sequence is TGTGCCAGCAGCTCTACAGGGGTTGGGAACTATGGCTACACCTTC.

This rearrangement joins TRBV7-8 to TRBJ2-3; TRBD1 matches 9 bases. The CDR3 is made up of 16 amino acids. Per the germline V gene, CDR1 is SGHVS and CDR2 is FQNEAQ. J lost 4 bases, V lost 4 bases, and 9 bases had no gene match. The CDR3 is CASSSYKDRGADTQYF. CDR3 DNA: TGTGCCAGCAGCTCATATAAGGACAGGGGTGCAGATACGCAGTATTTT.

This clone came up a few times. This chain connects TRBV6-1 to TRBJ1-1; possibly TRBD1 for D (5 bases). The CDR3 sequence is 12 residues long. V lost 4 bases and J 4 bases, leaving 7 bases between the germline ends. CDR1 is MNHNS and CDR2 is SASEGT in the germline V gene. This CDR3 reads CASSVGGTEAFF. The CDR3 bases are TGTGCCAGCAGTGTGGGGGGCACTGAAGCTTTCTTT.

CDR3 in DNA: TGTGCCAGCAGACCCGACAGGTCCCCAGGGGAGACCCAGTACTTC. Protein sequence: CASRPDRSPGETQYF. The J gene is TRBJ2-5, the V gene TRBV6-5, with a possible D match to TRBD1 (6 bases). The CDR3 length is 15 residues. V was shortened by 6 bases and J by 5 bases, with 19 bases between the two germline ends. Germline V gene data show CDR1 as MNHEY and CDR2 as SVGAGI.

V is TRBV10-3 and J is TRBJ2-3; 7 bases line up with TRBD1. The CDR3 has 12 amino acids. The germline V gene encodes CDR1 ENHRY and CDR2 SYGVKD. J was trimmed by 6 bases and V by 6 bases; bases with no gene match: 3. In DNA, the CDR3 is TGTGCCATCAGAGGGGGCAGGGATACGCAGTATTTT. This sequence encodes CAIRGGRDTQYF.

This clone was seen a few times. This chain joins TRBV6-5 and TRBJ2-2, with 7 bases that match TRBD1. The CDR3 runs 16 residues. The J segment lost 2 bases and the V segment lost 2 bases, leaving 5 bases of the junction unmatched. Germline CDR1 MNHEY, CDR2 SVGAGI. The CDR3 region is CASSYRGGSNTGELFF. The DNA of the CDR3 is TGTGCCAGCAGTTACCGAGGGGGCTCTAACACCGGGGAGCTGTTTTTT.

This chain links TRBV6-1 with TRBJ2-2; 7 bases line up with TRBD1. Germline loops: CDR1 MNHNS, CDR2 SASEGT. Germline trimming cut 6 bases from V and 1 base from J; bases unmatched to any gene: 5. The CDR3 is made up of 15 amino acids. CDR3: CASRVRQGNTGELFF. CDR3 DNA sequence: TGTGCCAGCAGGGTACGACAGGGGAACACCGGGGAGCTGTTTTTT.

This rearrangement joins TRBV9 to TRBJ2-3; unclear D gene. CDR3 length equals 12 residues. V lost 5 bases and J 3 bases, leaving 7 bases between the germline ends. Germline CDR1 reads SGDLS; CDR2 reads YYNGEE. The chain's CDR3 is CASRNQTDTQYF. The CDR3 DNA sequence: TGTGCCAGCAGGAACCAGACAGATACGCAGTATTTT.

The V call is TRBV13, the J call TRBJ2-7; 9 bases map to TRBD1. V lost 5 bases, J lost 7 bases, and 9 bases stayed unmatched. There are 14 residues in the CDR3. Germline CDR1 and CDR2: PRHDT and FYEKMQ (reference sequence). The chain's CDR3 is CASSPTGGIGEQYF. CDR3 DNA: TGTGCCAGCAGCCCGACAGGGGGGATCGGGGAGCAGTACTTC.

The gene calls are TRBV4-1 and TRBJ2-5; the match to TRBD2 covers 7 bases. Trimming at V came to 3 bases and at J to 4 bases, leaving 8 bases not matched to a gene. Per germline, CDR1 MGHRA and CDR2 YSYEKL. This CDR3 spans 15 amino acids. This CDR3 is CASSQDSGFGETQYF. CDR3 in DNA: TGCGCCAGCAGCCAGGATAGCGGGTTCGGAGAGACCCAGTACTTC.

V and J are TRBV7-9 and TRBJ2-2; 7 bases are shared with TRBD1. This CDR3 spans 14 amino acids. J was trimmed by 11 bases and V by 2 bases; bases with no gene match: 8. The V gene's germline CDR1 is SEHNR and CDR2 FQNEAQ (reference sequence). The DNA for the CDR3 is TGTGCCAGCAGCTTATACCGGGACAGCCGCGAGCTGTTTTTT. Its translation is CASSLYRDSRELFF.

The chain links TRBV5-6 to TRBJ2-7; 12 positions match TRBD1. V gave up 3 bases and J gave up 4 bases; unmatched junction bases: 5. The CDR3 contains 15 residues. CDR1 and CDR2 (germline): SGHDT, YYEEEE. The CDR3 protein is CASSSGTGGFYEQYF. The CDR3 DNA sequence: TGTGCCAGCAGCTCGGGGACAGGGGGCTTTTACGAGCAGTACTTC.

CDR3: CASSPRTGVDEQYF. The CDR3 bases are TGTGCCAGCAGTCCCCGGACAGGGGTCGACGAGCAGTACTTC. This rearrangement joins TRBV28 to TRBJ2-7; TRBD1 aligns across 9 bases. The CDR3 totals 14 residues. The V and J ends lost 5 bases and 5 bases, in that order; junction bases with no gene match: 7. Germline-derived CDR1 and CDR2 are MDHEN and SYDVKM.